Presented here are 32 T cell receptor beta chains from one specimen sequenced in a study of Tregs in tolerant kidney transplant recipients. Only in-frame clones appear in the TCRdb table, and some are missing; sequencing was by immunoSEQ multiplex PCR. The profile covers about 110,000 clones, with roughly 90% appearing a single time and approximately 0.3% taken by the ten largest. Sample: CD4+ T cells from blood, taken before the transplant. The receptor source for this set is a human donor who received a combined kidney and bone marrow transplant.

This chain links TRBV6-6 with TRBJ2-5; D gene ambiguous. Trimming removed 8 bases at V and 5 bases at J, with 18 bases between. The CDR3 totals 14 residues. Germline lookup yields CDR1 MNHNY and CDR2 SVGAGI (reference sequence). Here the CDR3 reads CASCHRSVLETQYF. The CDR3 nucleotides read TGTGCCAGCTGTCACAGATCAGTCCTTGAGACCCAGTACTTC.

J is TRBJ2-2 and V is TRBV11-2; 9 bases line up with TRBD1. Germline V lookup: CDR1 SGHAT, CDR2 FQNNGV. The V gene end was trimmed by 1 base and the J gene end by 5 bases; junction bases not matched to a gene: 8. This CDR3 spans 17 amino acids. The CDR3 coding sequence is TGTGCCAGCAGCTTAGCGTTACAGGGGGCAGGAACCGGGGAGCTGTTTTTT. Amino acids: CASSLALQGAGTGELFF.

V usage is TRBV6-5 and J usage is TRBJ2-1, with 10 bases fitting TRBD2. CDR1 MNHEY and CDR2 SVGAGI come from the germline V gene. CDR3 size: 14 residues. The J segment lost 5 bases and the V segment lost 6 bases, leaving 4 bases of the junction unmatched. CDR3 sequence (DNA): TGTGCCAGCAGACGGACTAGCGGTAACAATGAGCAGTTCTTC. It specifies CASRRTSGNNEQFF.

The CDR3 protein is CASSRTSGRKIVAYNEQFF. In DNA form, the CDR3 reads TGTGCCAGCAGTAGGACTAGCGGGAGGAAAATAGTAGCTTACAATGAGCAGTTCTTC. The chain couples TRBV2 to TRBJ2-1; 14 nucleotides align to TRBD2. Looked up from germline, CDR1 is SNHLY and CDR2 is FYNNEI. This CDR3 comprises 19 residues. V lost 5 bases to trimming and J lost 4 bases; unmatched junction nucleotides: 13.

The V gene is TRBV20-1, the J gene TRBJ1-1, with a weak D call TRBD1 (5 bases). The CDR3 consists of 11 residues. Germline CDR1 DFQATT, CDR2 SNEGSKA (reference sequence). CDR3 sequence (DNA): TGCAGAGCGGCGGGGGACACTGAAGCTTTCTTT. Translation gives CRAAGDTEAFF.

This sequence joins TRBV5-4 and TRBJ2-7, with 7 bases aligning to TRBD2. CDR3 length: 16 residues. Germline assignment: CDR1 SGHNT and CDR2 YYREEE (reference sequence). The trim removed 0 bases at V and 2 bases at J, leaving 8 bases unmatched. CDR3 nucleotide sequence: TGTGCCAGCAGCTTGGATTTGACTAGCCTAACCTACGAGCAGTACTTC. Protein product: CASSLDLTSLTYEQYF.

The chain is built from TRBV11-3 and TRBJ1-1; D may be TRBD1 (6 bases). The CDR3 is made up of 13 amino acids. V lost 4 bases, J lost 3 bases, and 9 bases lay in between. The V gene's germline CDR1 is SGHNT and CDR2 YENEEA. The CDR3 sequence is CASSYYRDTEAFF. CDR3 DNA sequence: TGTGCCAGCAGCTACTACAGGGACACTGAAGCTTTCTTT.

This rearrangement joins TRBV18 to TRBJ1-3; 7 bases fit TRBD1. Germline loops: CDR1 KGHSH, CDR2 LQKENI. The ends lost 4 bases at V and 0 bases at J; junction bases unmatched: 3. The CDR3 is 15 residues long. Here the CDR3 DNA reads TGTGCCAGCTCACAAGACAGGGCCTCTGGAAACACCATATATTTT. Translation: CASSQDRASGNTIYF.

The chain links TRBV30 to TRBJ1-5; 9 positions match TRBD1. The germline CDR1 and CDR2 sequences are GTSNPN and SVGIG (reference sequence). After removal of 5 bases from V and 5 bases from J, the junction contained 4 bases not matched to a gene. The CDR3 length is 13 residues. The CDR3 DNA reads as TGTGCCTGGGACAGGGGGATAGATCAGCCCCAGCATTTT. Translation gives CAWDRGIDQPQHF.

The chain recombines TRBV30 with TRBJ1-3; D is undetermined. The CDR3 sequence is 10 residues long. Germline V gives CDR1 GTSNPN, CDR2 SVGIG (reference sequence). Trimming pared 5 bases from V and 11 bases from J, leaving 10 bases between. The CDR3 here is CAWGPSAIYF. CDR3 nucleotides: TGTGCCTGGGGGCCCTCGGCCATATATTTT. Supplemented by reference TRBV30 and TRBJ1-3, the full variable domain reads SQTIHQWPATLVQPVGSPLSLECTVEGTSNPNLYWYRQAAGRGLQLLFYSVGIGQISSEVPQNLSASRPQDRQFILSSKKLLLSDSGFYLCAWGPSAIYFGEGSWLTVV.

The rearrangement joins TRBV7-9 to TRBJ1-1; D ambiguous. Germline CDR1 SEHNR, CDR2 FQNEAQ (reference sequence). Trimming removed 0 bases from V and 1 base from J, with 9 bases in between. The CDR3 has 15 amino acids. DNA for the CDR3: TGTGCCAGCAGCTTAGCGGGTCCAGGGAACACTGAAGCTTTCTTT. Amino acids: CASSLAGPGNTEAFF.

The rearrangement joins TRBV14 to TRBJ2-1, with 8 nucleotides matching TRBD2. Germline values: CDR1 SGHDN, CDR2 FVKESK. After removal of 0 bases from V and 1 base from J, the junction contained 5 bases not matched to a gene. This CDR3 has 17 amino acids. The CDR3 nucleotides read TGTGCCAGCAGCCAAGATTGGAGACTAGCGTCCTACAATGAGCAGTTCTTC. This sequence encodes CASSQDWRLASYNEQFF.

V is TRBV6-5 and J is TRBJ1-2; D ambiguous. V lost 8 bases to trimming and J lost 4 bases, with 11 bases between them. In germline, CDR1 is MNHEY, CDR2 SVGAGI. The CDR3 is 12 amino acids. The DNA for the CDR3 is TGTGCCAGCGGGGAGGCAGTCTATGGCTACACCTTC. Amino acids: CASGEAVYGYTF.

This sequence joins TRBV30 and TRBJ1-1; tentative D call: TRBD1 (6 bases). Deletions cut 5 bases from V and 1 base from J, with 8 bases between. Per germline, CDR1 GTSNPN and CDR2 SVGIG (reference sequence). CDR3 length equals 12 residues. This chain's CDR3 is CAWEQGNTEAFF. For the CDR3, the DNA is TGTGCCTGGGAACAGGGGAACACTGAAGCTTTCTTT.

The chain recombines TRBV29-1 with TRBJ2-5, with 8 bases fitting TRBD1. The CDR3 runs to 13 residues. The V gene end was trimmed by 6 bases and the J gene end by 5 bases; junction bases not matched to a gene: 8. From germline, CDR1 is SQVTM and CDR2 ANQGSEA. CDR3 nucleotides: TGCAGCGTGGGGACAGGTCAGTCGGAGACCCAGTACTTC. Translated, it gives CSVGTGQSETQYF. Full variable domain (missing parts from reference TRBV29-1 and TRBJ2-5): SAVISQKPSRDICQRGTSLTIQCQVDSQVTMMFWYRQQPGQSLTLIATANQGSEATYESGFVIDKFPISRPNLTFSTLTVSNMSPEDSSIYLCSVGTGQSETQYFGPGTRLLVL.

The chain combines TRBV6-6 with TRBJ1-2; D is uncertain. V gave up 6 bases and J gave up 4 bases, with 15 bases separating them. The CDR3 contains 14 residues. Germline CDR1 and CDR2: MNHNY and SVGAGI (reference sequence). CDR3 DNA sequence: TGTGCCAGCAGGGGAACTAGTAGTGGCTATGGCTACACCTTC. The encoded protein is CASRGTSSGYGYTF.

The chain has TRBV7-9 and TRBJ1-1; 8 bases match TRBD1. There are 16 residues in the CDR3. The junction had 16 bases not matched to a gene; V was cut back by 9 bases and J by 4 bases. Germline CDR1 SEHNR, CDR2 FQNEAQ (reference sequence). The CDR3 sequence: CASITQGALRGTEAFF. DNA of the CDR3: TGTGCCAGTATTACCCAGGGGGCCTTGAGGGGCACTGAAGCTTTCTTT. Full variable domain (rest looked up from reference TRBV7-9 and TRBJ1-1): DTGVSQNPRHKITKRGQNVTFRCDPISEHNRLYWYRQTLGQGPEFLTYFQNEAQLEKSRLLSDRFSAERPKGSFSTLEIQRTEQGDSAMYLCASITQGALRGTEAFFGQGTRLTVV.

The chain uses TRBV20-1 and TRBJ2-7; the D gene is possibly TRBD2 (6 bases). V dropped 5 bases and J dropped 5 bases, with 10 bases sitting between them. Per germline, CDR1 DFQATT and CDR2 SNEGSKA (reference sequence). The CDR3 runs 11 residues. CDR3 bases: TGCAGTGCTGGGAGGAGACACGAGCAGTACTTC. Protein: CSAGRRHEQYF.

This clone was counted a single time. The chain couples TRBV5-4 to TRBJ2-1; 9 bases line up with TRBD1. CDR3 length: 14 residues. CDR1 is SGHNT, CDR2 YYREEE, per germline (reference sequence). Unmatched junction bases numbered 6, after V lost 4 bases and J lost 7 bases. In DNA, the CDR3 is TGTGCCAGCAGCGGATCGGACAGGGGAAATGAGCAGTTCTTC. It encodes CASSGSDRGNEQFF.

This chain links TRBV2 with TRBJ2-2; possible D gene TRBD2, 5 bases. CDR3 size: 13 residues. Germline V gene sequence: CDR1 SNHLY, CDR2 FYNNEI. V shed 4 bases and J shed 6 bases, with 9 bases lying between them. The CDR3 region has the DNA TGTGCCAGCAGTGGCCAGAGGGCCGGGGAGCTGTTTTTT. It specifies CASSGQRAGELFF.

CDR3 loop: CASSPDSTYEQYF. The CDR3, as DNA: TGTGCCAGCAGCCCTGACAGCACCTACGAGCAGTACTTC. The chain links TRBV6-5 to TRBJ2-7, with D tentatively TRBD1 (5 bases). This CDR3 is built from 13 residues. Germline CDR1 and CDR2: MNHEY and SVGAGI. The V end lost 6 bases, the J end lost 2 bases, and 11 bases lay between the germline ends.

With respect to this clone: This CDR3 is also generated by other DNA sequences in the sample. The genes are TRBV7-9 and TRBJ2-3; 7 bases agree with TRBD1. V shed 2 bases, J shed 1 base, and the junction held 0 bases outside the gene matches. The germline gives CDR1 SEHNR, CDR2 FQNEAQ (reference sequence). The CDR3 is 14 residues long. The CDR3 coding sequence is TGTGCCAGCAGCTTAACAGGGGGCACAGATACGCAGTATTTT. Protein sequence: CASSLTGGTDTQYF.

V gene TRBV4-1 combines with J gene TRBJ2-5, with D perhaps matching TRBD1 (6 bases). Trimming cost V 4 bases and J 5 bases, with 17 bases left between them. The CDR3 has 15 amino acids. Germline-derived CDR1 and CDR2 are MGHRA and YSYEKL. Written as DNA, the CDR3 is TGCGCCAGCAGCCTTCGGGGCCCTGGGGGCGAGACCCAGTACTTC. It encodes CASSLRGPGGETQYF.

The chain has TRBV10-2 and TRBJ1-2, with a tentative D call TRBD1 (5 bases). The CDR3 runs 15 residues. V shed 2 bases and J shed 8 bases, with 18 bases lying between them. Germline lookup yields CDR1 WSHSY and CDR2 SAAADI. CDR3 coding DNA: TGCGCCAGCAGTGAGCTGGGAGGGACGCCGCGAGGCTACACCTTC. Translating it yields CASSELGGTPRGYTF.

The chain employs TRBV5-1 and TRBJ1-1, with TRBD1 as a possible D gene (6 bases). V was cut by 3 bases and J by 1 base, with 10 bases left in between. The CDR3 has 14 residues. From germline, CDR1 is SGHRS and CDR2 YFSETQ. CDR3 bases: TGCGCCAGCAGCTGGGGGCAGGGGAACACTGAAGCTTTCTTT. Its translation is CASSWGQGNTEAFF.

This clone showed up just once. The chain carries TRBV7-2 and TRBJ2-1; 8 positions match TRBD1. The V and J ends lost 1 base and 15 bases, in that order; junction bases with no gene match: 11. The CDR3 loop spans 14 amino acids. The germline gives CDR1 SGHTA, CDR2 FQGNSA. The CDR3 spells CASSLVGQESHRFF. For the CDR3, the DNA is TGTGCCAGCAGCTTAGTGGGACAGGAGTCTCATAGGTTCTTC.

The chain couples TRBV19 to TRBJ1-2, with 8 bases aligning to TRBD1. With 7 bases clipped from V and 7 bases from J, the junction kept 8 bases outside the gene matches. Germline CDR1 reads LNHDA; CDR2 reads SQIVND (reference sequence). This CDR3 has 13 residues. The CDR3 spells CASMPQGAAGYTF. The CDR3 region has the DNA TGTGCCAGTATGCCCCAGGGGGCGGCTGGCTACACCTTC.

The gene calls are TRBV15 and TRBJ2-1; 8 bases line up with TRBD2. CDR3 length: 14 amino acids. V shed 4 bases and J 4 bases; nucleotides not matched to a gene: 3. Germline CDR1 is LNHNV and CDR2 is YYDKDF (reference sequence). The CDR3 here is CATSKRGTYNEQFF. CDR3 DNA: TGTGCCACCAGCAAGCGGGGGACGTACAATGAGCAGTTCTTC. The complete variable domain, with remaining parts taken from reference TRBV15 and TRBJ2-1, reads DAMVIQNPRYQVTQFGKPVTLSCSQTLNHNVMYWYQQKSSQAPKLLFHYYDKDFNNEADTPDNFQSRRPNTSFCFLDIRSPGLGDTAMYLCATSKRGTYNEQFFGPGTRLTVL.

V and J are TRBV29-1 and TRBJ2-5; D is perhaps TRBD2 (6 bases). Germline CDR1 and CDR2: SQVTM and ANQGSEA. The CDR3 extends over 14 amino acids. V dropped 4 bases and J dropped 4 bases, with 16 bases sitting between them. The CDR3 nucleotides are TGCAGCGTTGTGGGCAGATCGCGGGGAGAGACCCAGTACTTC. Translated, it gives CSVVGRSRGETQYF.

The rearrangement links TRBV4-2 to TRBJ1-2; a possible D gene is TRBD1 (5 bases). In germline, CDR1 is LGHNA, CDR2 YNFKEQ. The V end lost 0 bases, the J end lost 1 base, and 12 bases lay between the germline ends. This CDR3 has 16 residues. CDR3 DNA sequence: TGTGCCAGCAGCCAAGATTTGGGGGGGAATAACTATGGCTACACCTTC. This codes for CASSQDLGGNNYGYTF.

The count of this clone is one. The chain links TRBV28 to TRBJ1-2, with 7 bases matching TRBD1. V trimming: 6 bases; J trimming: 14 bases; junction bases outside the gene matches: 15. Germline CDR1 and CDR2: MDHEN and SYDVKM. The CDR3 has 13 residues. The DNA for the CDR3 is TGTGCCAGCAGGGGGACAGACCCCCTCAGAGGGACCTTC. Protein: CASRGTDPLRGTF.

The V call is TRBV6-5, the J call TRBJ2-1, with TRBD2 as a possible D gene (5 bases). The CDR3 length is 14 residues. V was shortened by 4 bases and J by 6 bases, with 13 bases between the two germline ends. Per germline, CDR1 MNHEY and CDR2 SVGAGI. This chain's CDR3 is CASSSPSSGNEQFF. The CDR3 DNA is TGTGCCAGCAGTTCCCCGTCCAGCGGCAATGAGCAGTTCTTC.